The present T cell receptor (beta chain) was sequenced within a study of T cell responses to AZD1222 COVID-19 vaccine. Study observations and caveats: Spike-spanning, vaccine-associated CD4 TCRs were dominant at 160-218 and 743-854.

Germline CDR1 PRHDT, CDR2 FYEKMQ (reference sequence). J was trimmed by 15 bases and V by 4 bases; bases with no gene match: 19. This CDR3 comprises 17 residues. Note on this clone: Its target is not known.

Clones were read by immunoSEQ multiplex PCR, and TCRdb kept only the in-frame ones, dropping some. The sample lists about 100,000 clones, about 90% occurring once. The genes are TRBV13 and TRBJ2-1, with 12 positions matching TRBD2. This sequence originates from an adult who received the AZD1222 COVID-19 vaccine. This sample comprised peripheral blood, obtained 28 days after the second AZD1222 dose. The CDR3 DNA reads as TGTGCCAGCAGCTCTAGGACTAGCGGGATTTCGGCCCGCGATCTGTTCTTC. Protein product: CASSSRTSGISARDLFF.